This passage covers 27 T cell receptor beta chains from one sample sequenced in a study of Ad26.COV2.S vaccination and SARS-CoV-2 variants. Data came from immunoSEQ multiplex PCR; TCRdb stores just in-frame clones and leaves some out. The sample lists 250,000 or so clones, roughly 87% occurring once. This sample's treatment: 15 to 20 received Ad26.COV2.S at low or high dose, single or two shots; a few received placebo; per-sample allocation not given. Sampling was performed 63 days after the first vaccine or placebo injection. Sequenced here: peripheral blood, sampled in a trial of Ad26.COV2.S vaccine versus placebo. The source is a person between 18 and 65 years old who received the Ad26.COV2.S COVID-19 vaccine or a placebo.

The chain links TRBV3-1 (or the pseudogene TRBV3-2) to TRBJ2-7; D is unclear. V was shortened by 2 bases and J by 5 bases, with 13 bases between the two germline ends. Germline V gene sequence: CDR1 LGHDT, CDR2 YNNKEL (reference sequence). The CDR3 is 14 amino acids. CDR3 amino acids: CASSQNSGFHEQYF. CDR3 nucleotides: TGTGCCAGCAGCCAAAATTCTGGGTTTCACGAGCAGTACTTC.

The genes are TRBV10-1 and TRBJ2-1; 10 nucleotides agree with TRBD2. This CDR3 is 18 amino acids long. Per the germline V gene, CDR1 is WNHNN and CDR2 is SYGVQD (reference sequence). The junction had 5 bases not matched to a gene; V was cut back by 0 bases and J by 0 bases. CDR3 sequence reads: CASSESESSGSSYNEQFF. The CDR3, as DNA: TGCGCCAGCAGTGAGTCGGAGTCTAGCGGGAGCTCCTACAATGAGCAGTTCTTC.

The V and J genes are TRBV7-2 and TRBJ2-2; tentatively, D is TRBD2 (5 bases). CDR1 SGHTA and CDR2 FQGNSA come from the germline V gene. CDR3 length: 17 residues. V dropped 2 bases and J dropped 5 bases, with 18 bases sitting between them. The CDR3 spells CASSLRVAPSGTGELFF. As DNA, the CDR3 is TGTGCCAGCAGCTTACGGGTAGCCCCCTCGGGAACCGGGGAGCTGTTTTTT.

There are a few counts of this clone. This sequence joins TRBV6-2 or TRBV6-3 and TRBJ2-6; no definite D call. V was pared by 5 bases and J by 0 bases, with 11 bases between. Germline lookup yields CDR1 MNHEY and CDR2 SVGEGT. The CDR3 is made up of 16 amino acids. The chain's CDR3 is CASSVSRFSGANVLTF. As DNA, the CDR3 is TGTGCCAGCAGTGTCAGTCGTTTCTCTGGGGCCAACGTCCTGACTTTC.

The V call is TRBV5-1, the J call TRBJ1-6; D ambiguous. This CDR3 spans 13 amino acids. Germline CDR1 is SGHRS and CDR2 is YFSETQ. V was cut by 0 bases and J by 14 bases, with 12 bases left in between. CDR3 bases: TGCGCCAGCAGCTTGGCCGGGGAGAGCACCCTCCACTTT. Encoded protein: CASSLAGESTLHF.

The chain has TRBV4-2 and TRBJ1-5, with D maybe TRBD1 (5 bases). Germline CDR1 LGHNA, CDR2 YNFKEQ. The CDR3 sequence is 15 residues long. V dropped 5 bases and J dropped 4 bases, with 15 bases sitting between them. The CDR3 region is CASSVEGQGNQPQHF. The CDR3 DNA reads TGTGCCAGCAGCGTTGAGGGGCAGGGAAATCAGCCCCAGCATTTT.

The chain recombines TRBV15 with TRBJ1-2, with D possibly matching TRBD1 (5 bases). The V end was cut by 5 bases, the J end by 8 bases, with 9 bases between. The CDR3 spans 11 residues. Germline values: CDR1 LNHNV, CDR2 YYDKDF (reference sequence). For the CDR3, the DNA is TGTGCCACCAGCCGGGGGGGAGGCTACACCTTC. This codes for CATSRGGGYTF.

The chain combines TRBV13 with TRBJ1-1; a possible D gene is TRBD1 (5 bases). Germline V gives CDR1 PRHDT, CDR2 FYEKMQ (reference sequence). The CDR3 has 16 amino acids. Deletions cut 6 bases from V and 0 bases from J, with 17 bases between. The CDR3 nucleotides are TGTGCCAGCAGGGACCCGGGGGAGGGATTGAACACTGAAGCTTTCTTT. It codes for CASRDPGEGLNTEAFF.

The chain recombines TRBV30 with TRBJ1-5; D possibly corresponds to TRBD1 (5 bases). CDR1 and CDR2 from the germline V gene are GTSNPN and SVGIG (reference sequence). The CDR3 has 14 amino acids. Between the trimmed V and J ends, which lost 2 bases and 6 bases, there was a span of 14 bases. CDR3 DNA sequence: TGTGCCTGGAGTCGCCAGGGAGGAGGTCAGCCCCAGCATTTT. This translates into CAWSRQGGGQPQHF.

This chain links TRBV13 with TRBJ2-3; maybe TRBD2 (6 bases). The germline gives CDR1 PRHDT, CDR2 FYEKMQ (reference sequence). V lost 1 base to trimming and J lost 1 base, with 12 bases between them. The CDR3 totals 16 residues. CDR3 protein: CASSLDRSGGTDTQYF. In DNA, the CDR3 is TGTGCCAGCAGCTTAGACCGATCGGGAGGCACAGATACGCAGTATTTT.

The rearrangement joins TRBV27 to TRBJ2-3; 8 bases are shared with TRBD1. This CDR3 region has 14 residues. Germline trimming cut 8 bases from V and 0 bases from J; bases unmatched to any gene: 4. The germline V gene encodes CDR1 MNHEY and CDR2 SMNVEV (reference sequence). The CDR3 DNA is TGTGCCAGCCGACAGGGGCTGAGCACAGATACGCAGTATTTT. Protein product: CASRQGLSTDTQYF.

The rearrangement joins TRBV5-8 to TRBJ2-7, with D uncertain. The germline gives CDR1 SGHTS, CDR2 YDEGEE. The CDR3 runs to 15 residues. V dropped 3 bases and J dropped 1 base, with 14 bases sitting between them. The CDR3 protein is CASSSPGRHSYEQYV. The CDR3 coding sequence is TGTGCCAGCAGCTCCCCGGGCCGGCATTCCTACGAGCAGTACGTC.

This clone was detected a few times. The chain uses TRBV5-6 and TRBJ2-1, with 12 bases lining up with TRBD2. Germline CDR1 is SGHDT and CDR2 is YYEEEE. The CDR3 is made up of 13 amino acids. V gave up 6 bases and J gave up 7 bases; unmatched junction bases: 2. CDR3 residues: CASTSGRVNEQFF. The DNA of the CDR3 is TGTGCCAGCACTAGCGGGAGGGTGAATGAGCAGTTCTTC.

Comments on this clone: The same CDR3 can be traced to other DNA sequences in this sample. This chain uses TRBV30 with TRBJ1-2; D is perhaps TRBD1 (6 bases). Germline V CDR1 and CDR2: GTSNPN, SVGIG (reference sequence). This CDR3 contains 12 residues. Trimming pared 5 bases from V and 2 bases from J, leaving 9 bases between. The CDR3: CAWDRKNYGYTF. CDR3 DNA: TGTGCCTGGGACAGGAAGAACTATGGCTACACCTTC.

The genes are TRBV7-3 and TRBJ2-1; D is unresolved. The germline V and J ends were trimmed by 1 base and 2 bases, with 9 bases remaining between them. The CDR3 runs 15 residues. Per the germline V gene, CDR1 is SGHTA and CDR2 is FQGTGA. The chain's CDR3 is CASSLSLGPYNEQFF. In nucleotides, the CDR3 is TGTGCCAGCAGCTTAAGCCTGGGCCCCTACAATGAGCAGTTCTTC.

V is TRBV10-1 and J is TRBJ2-4, with 9 nucleotides matching TRBD1. The CDR3 sequence is 16 residues long. Per germline, CDR1 WNHNN and CDR2 SYGVQD (reference sequence). After removal of 3 bases from V and 8 bases from J, the junction contained 11 bases not matched to a gene. The CDR3 spells CASSDVQGAGEDIQYF. DNA of the CDR3: TGCGCCAGCAGTGATGTACAGGGGGCAGGAGAGGACATTCAGTACTTC.

V gene TRBV7-2 combines with J gene TRBJ1-1; D remains ambiguous. Trimming pared 2 bases from V and 6 bases from J, leaving 10 bases between. The germline CDR1 and CDR2 sequences are SGHTA and FQGNSA. This CDR3 spans 13 amino acids. In DNA, the CDR3 is TGTGCCAGCAGCTTATGGCCCCTCGCTGAAGCTTTCTTT. Residues: CASSLWPLAEAFF.

The chain has TRBV6-5 and TRBJ2-3, with D unclear. Germline values: CDR1 MNHEY, CDR2 SVGAGI. The CDR3 has 15 amino acids. V dropped 6 bases and J dropped 1 base, with 14 bases sitting between them. This CDR3 reads CASSPQSLGTDTQYF. CDR3 DNA sequence: TGTGCCAGCAGCCCCCAAAGCCTAGGCACAGATACGCAGTATTTT.

The rearrangement links TRBV18 to TRBJ1-5; 9 bases are a match to TRBD1. The CDR3 covers 16 residues. Germline V gives CDR1 KGHSH, CDR2 LQKENI. Trimming at V came to 6 bases and at J to 7 bases, leaving 13 bases not matched to a gene. The CDR3 coding sequence is TGTGCCAGCTCGCTGGACAGGGGTAAAGTGAAACAGCCCCAGCATTTT. Translated, it gives CASSLDRGKVKQPQHF. The full variable domain, with the rest looked up from reference TRBV18 and TRBJ1-5, is NAGVMQNPRHLVRRRGQEARLRCSPMKGHSHVYWYRQLPEEGLKFMVYLQKENIIDESGMPKERFSAEFPKEGPSILRIQQVVRGDSAAYFCASSLDRGKVKQPQHFGDGTRLSIL.

This clone was counted only a few times. The CDR3 sequence: CASRNYRANTGELFF. The CDR3, as DNA: TGCGCCAGCAGGAATTACAGGGCGAACACCGGGGAGCTGTTTTTT. V gene TRBV10-2 combines with J gene TRBJ2-2, with D tentatively TRBD1 (6 bases). Germline V gene lookup returns CDR1 WSHSY and CDR2 SAAADI. The V gene lost 6 bases and the J gene lost 0 bases, with 11 bases spanning the gap. The CDR3 covers 15 residues.

The chain has TRBV15 and TRBJ2-5, with TRBD2 as a possible D gene (6 bases). The CDR3 runs 17 residues. V shed 3 bases and J shed 3 bases, with 20 bases lying between them. In germline, CDR1 is LNHNV, CDR2 YYDKDF (reference sequence). CDR3 loop: CATSREGLMVGEETQYF. The CDR3 DNA sequence: TGTGCCACCAGCAGGGAGGGCCTTATGGTCGGTGAAGAGACCCAGTACTTC. The full variable domain, its missing parts supplied by reference TRBV15 and TRBJ2-5, is DAMVIQNPRYQVTQFGKPVTLSCSQTLNHNVMYWYQQKSSQAPKLLFHYYDKDFNNEADTPDNFQSRRPNTSFCFLDIRSPGLGDTAMYLCATSREGLMVGEETQYFGPGTRLLVL.

The gene calls are TRBV7-6 and TRBJ2-5, with 10 nucleotides matching TRBD2. CDR3 length equals 17 residues. CDR1 is SGHVS, CDR2 FNYEAQ, per germline. V was pared by 5 bases and J by 1 base, with 10 bases of the junction left unmatched. DNA of the CDR3: TGTGCCAGCAGCCTGCGACTAGCGGGCACCCCCCAAGAGACCCAGTACTTC. Amino acids: CASSLRLAGTPQETQYF.

This clone was counted once. The V call is TRBV15, the J call TRBJ2-1, with D perhaps TRBD2 (6 bases). Per the germline V gene, CDR1 is LNHNV and CDR2 is YYDKDF (reference sequence). The CDR3 contains 17 residues. The V end lost 2 bases, the J end lost 0 bases, and 14 bases lay between the germline ends. The CDR3 sequence is CATSRSWTKSSYNEQFF. The CDR3 coding sequence is TGTGCCACCAGCAGATCATGGACTAAAAGCTCCTACAATGAGCAGTTCTTC.

This clone was seen only a few times. The rearrangement links TRBV19 to TRBJ2-5; D possibly corresponds to TRBD1 (6 bases). The CDR3 length is 14 residues. CDR1 and CDR2 from the germline V gene are LNHDA and SQIVND (reference sequence). V gave up 8 bases and J gave up 4 bases, with 17 bases separating them. This CDR3 reads CASRSHQGGETQYF. DNA of the CDR3: TGTGCCAGTCGGTCACATCAAGGGGGAGAGACCCAGTACTTC. Supplemented by reference TRBV19 and TRBJ2-5, the full variable domain reads DGGITQSPKYLFRKEGQNVTLSCEQNLNHDAMYWYRQDPGQGLRLIYYSQIVNDFQKGDIAEGYSVSREKKESFPLTVTSAQKNPTAFYLCASRSHQGGETQYFGPGTRLLVL.

The chain links TRBV5-6 to TRBJ1-1, with a tentative D call TRBD1 (6 bases). Germline loops: CDR1 SGHDT, CDR2 YYEEEE. This CDR3 contains 13 residues. The V end was cut by 3 bases, the J end by 2 bases, with 8 bases between. This CDR3 reads CASSWGTNTEAFF. The CDR3 coding sequence is TGTGCCAGCAGCTGGGGGACAAACACTGAAGCTTTCTTT.

The chain recombines TRBV18 with TRBJ2-1, with D perhaps TRBD2 (5 bases). V was pared by 3 bases and J by 3 bases, with 12 bases between. The CDR3 runs to 15 residues. Per germline, CDR1 KGHSH and CDR2 LQKENI. The CDR3 reads CASSPQAVGYNEQFF. The CDR3 region has the DNA TGTGCCAGCTCACCGCAAGCGGTAGGCTACAATGAGCAGTTCTTC.

The V call is TRBV5-6, the J call TRBJ2-3; D remains ambiguous. Germline CDR1 and CDR2: SGHDT and YYEEEE. The CDR3 has 14 residues. V was trimmed by 2 bases and J by 1 base, leaving 8 bases between them. DNA for the CDR3: TGTGCCAGCAGCTTTTCCCATCGCACAGATACGCAGTATTTT. Amino acids: CASSFSHRTDTQYF. The full variable domain, rest sourced from reference TRBV5-6 and TRBJ2-3, is DAGVTQSPTHLIKTRGQQVTLRCSPKSGHDTVSWYQQALGQGPQFIFQYYEEEERQRGNFPDRFSGHQFPNYSSELNVNALLLGDSALYLCASSFSHRTDTQYFGPGTRLTVL.